These 2 T cell receptor beta chains were all obtained from the same sample, sequenced in a study of glioma-infiltrating T cells after dendritic cell vaccination. Documented time point: after dendritic cell vaccination, including at tumor progression/relapse. Some clones are missing from TCRdb's copy, which holds only in-frame ones; the method was immunoSEQ multiplex PCR. The sample shows approximately 50,000 clones, 85% of them seen only once. The source material was blood, sampled after dendritic cell vaccination. The receptors come from a human donor with glioblastoma.

The gene calls are TRBV2 and TRBJ2-4; TRBD1 is a possible D gene (6 bases). Trimming removed 6 bases from V and 5 bases from J, with 17 bases in between. Germline values: CDR1 SNHLY, CDR2 FYNNEI. The CDR3 extends over 15 amino acids. CDR3 coding DNA: TGTGCCAGCAGGAGGGACACCGGGTTCCAAAACATTCAGTACTTC. Its translation is CASRRDTGFQNIQYF.

This clone showed up just a few times. The chain joins TRBV4-2 to TRBJ1-1; D might be TRBD1 (6 bases). Germline CDR1 LGHNA, CDR2 YNFKEQ. The germline V and J ends were trimmed by 3 bases and 0 bases, with 17 bases remaining between them. The CDR3 runs 17 residues. This chain's CDR3 is CASSQAGGAAMNTEAFF. CDR3 DNA sequence: TGTGCCAGCAGCCAGGCGGGGGGGGCAGCGATGAACACTGAAGCTTTCTTT.